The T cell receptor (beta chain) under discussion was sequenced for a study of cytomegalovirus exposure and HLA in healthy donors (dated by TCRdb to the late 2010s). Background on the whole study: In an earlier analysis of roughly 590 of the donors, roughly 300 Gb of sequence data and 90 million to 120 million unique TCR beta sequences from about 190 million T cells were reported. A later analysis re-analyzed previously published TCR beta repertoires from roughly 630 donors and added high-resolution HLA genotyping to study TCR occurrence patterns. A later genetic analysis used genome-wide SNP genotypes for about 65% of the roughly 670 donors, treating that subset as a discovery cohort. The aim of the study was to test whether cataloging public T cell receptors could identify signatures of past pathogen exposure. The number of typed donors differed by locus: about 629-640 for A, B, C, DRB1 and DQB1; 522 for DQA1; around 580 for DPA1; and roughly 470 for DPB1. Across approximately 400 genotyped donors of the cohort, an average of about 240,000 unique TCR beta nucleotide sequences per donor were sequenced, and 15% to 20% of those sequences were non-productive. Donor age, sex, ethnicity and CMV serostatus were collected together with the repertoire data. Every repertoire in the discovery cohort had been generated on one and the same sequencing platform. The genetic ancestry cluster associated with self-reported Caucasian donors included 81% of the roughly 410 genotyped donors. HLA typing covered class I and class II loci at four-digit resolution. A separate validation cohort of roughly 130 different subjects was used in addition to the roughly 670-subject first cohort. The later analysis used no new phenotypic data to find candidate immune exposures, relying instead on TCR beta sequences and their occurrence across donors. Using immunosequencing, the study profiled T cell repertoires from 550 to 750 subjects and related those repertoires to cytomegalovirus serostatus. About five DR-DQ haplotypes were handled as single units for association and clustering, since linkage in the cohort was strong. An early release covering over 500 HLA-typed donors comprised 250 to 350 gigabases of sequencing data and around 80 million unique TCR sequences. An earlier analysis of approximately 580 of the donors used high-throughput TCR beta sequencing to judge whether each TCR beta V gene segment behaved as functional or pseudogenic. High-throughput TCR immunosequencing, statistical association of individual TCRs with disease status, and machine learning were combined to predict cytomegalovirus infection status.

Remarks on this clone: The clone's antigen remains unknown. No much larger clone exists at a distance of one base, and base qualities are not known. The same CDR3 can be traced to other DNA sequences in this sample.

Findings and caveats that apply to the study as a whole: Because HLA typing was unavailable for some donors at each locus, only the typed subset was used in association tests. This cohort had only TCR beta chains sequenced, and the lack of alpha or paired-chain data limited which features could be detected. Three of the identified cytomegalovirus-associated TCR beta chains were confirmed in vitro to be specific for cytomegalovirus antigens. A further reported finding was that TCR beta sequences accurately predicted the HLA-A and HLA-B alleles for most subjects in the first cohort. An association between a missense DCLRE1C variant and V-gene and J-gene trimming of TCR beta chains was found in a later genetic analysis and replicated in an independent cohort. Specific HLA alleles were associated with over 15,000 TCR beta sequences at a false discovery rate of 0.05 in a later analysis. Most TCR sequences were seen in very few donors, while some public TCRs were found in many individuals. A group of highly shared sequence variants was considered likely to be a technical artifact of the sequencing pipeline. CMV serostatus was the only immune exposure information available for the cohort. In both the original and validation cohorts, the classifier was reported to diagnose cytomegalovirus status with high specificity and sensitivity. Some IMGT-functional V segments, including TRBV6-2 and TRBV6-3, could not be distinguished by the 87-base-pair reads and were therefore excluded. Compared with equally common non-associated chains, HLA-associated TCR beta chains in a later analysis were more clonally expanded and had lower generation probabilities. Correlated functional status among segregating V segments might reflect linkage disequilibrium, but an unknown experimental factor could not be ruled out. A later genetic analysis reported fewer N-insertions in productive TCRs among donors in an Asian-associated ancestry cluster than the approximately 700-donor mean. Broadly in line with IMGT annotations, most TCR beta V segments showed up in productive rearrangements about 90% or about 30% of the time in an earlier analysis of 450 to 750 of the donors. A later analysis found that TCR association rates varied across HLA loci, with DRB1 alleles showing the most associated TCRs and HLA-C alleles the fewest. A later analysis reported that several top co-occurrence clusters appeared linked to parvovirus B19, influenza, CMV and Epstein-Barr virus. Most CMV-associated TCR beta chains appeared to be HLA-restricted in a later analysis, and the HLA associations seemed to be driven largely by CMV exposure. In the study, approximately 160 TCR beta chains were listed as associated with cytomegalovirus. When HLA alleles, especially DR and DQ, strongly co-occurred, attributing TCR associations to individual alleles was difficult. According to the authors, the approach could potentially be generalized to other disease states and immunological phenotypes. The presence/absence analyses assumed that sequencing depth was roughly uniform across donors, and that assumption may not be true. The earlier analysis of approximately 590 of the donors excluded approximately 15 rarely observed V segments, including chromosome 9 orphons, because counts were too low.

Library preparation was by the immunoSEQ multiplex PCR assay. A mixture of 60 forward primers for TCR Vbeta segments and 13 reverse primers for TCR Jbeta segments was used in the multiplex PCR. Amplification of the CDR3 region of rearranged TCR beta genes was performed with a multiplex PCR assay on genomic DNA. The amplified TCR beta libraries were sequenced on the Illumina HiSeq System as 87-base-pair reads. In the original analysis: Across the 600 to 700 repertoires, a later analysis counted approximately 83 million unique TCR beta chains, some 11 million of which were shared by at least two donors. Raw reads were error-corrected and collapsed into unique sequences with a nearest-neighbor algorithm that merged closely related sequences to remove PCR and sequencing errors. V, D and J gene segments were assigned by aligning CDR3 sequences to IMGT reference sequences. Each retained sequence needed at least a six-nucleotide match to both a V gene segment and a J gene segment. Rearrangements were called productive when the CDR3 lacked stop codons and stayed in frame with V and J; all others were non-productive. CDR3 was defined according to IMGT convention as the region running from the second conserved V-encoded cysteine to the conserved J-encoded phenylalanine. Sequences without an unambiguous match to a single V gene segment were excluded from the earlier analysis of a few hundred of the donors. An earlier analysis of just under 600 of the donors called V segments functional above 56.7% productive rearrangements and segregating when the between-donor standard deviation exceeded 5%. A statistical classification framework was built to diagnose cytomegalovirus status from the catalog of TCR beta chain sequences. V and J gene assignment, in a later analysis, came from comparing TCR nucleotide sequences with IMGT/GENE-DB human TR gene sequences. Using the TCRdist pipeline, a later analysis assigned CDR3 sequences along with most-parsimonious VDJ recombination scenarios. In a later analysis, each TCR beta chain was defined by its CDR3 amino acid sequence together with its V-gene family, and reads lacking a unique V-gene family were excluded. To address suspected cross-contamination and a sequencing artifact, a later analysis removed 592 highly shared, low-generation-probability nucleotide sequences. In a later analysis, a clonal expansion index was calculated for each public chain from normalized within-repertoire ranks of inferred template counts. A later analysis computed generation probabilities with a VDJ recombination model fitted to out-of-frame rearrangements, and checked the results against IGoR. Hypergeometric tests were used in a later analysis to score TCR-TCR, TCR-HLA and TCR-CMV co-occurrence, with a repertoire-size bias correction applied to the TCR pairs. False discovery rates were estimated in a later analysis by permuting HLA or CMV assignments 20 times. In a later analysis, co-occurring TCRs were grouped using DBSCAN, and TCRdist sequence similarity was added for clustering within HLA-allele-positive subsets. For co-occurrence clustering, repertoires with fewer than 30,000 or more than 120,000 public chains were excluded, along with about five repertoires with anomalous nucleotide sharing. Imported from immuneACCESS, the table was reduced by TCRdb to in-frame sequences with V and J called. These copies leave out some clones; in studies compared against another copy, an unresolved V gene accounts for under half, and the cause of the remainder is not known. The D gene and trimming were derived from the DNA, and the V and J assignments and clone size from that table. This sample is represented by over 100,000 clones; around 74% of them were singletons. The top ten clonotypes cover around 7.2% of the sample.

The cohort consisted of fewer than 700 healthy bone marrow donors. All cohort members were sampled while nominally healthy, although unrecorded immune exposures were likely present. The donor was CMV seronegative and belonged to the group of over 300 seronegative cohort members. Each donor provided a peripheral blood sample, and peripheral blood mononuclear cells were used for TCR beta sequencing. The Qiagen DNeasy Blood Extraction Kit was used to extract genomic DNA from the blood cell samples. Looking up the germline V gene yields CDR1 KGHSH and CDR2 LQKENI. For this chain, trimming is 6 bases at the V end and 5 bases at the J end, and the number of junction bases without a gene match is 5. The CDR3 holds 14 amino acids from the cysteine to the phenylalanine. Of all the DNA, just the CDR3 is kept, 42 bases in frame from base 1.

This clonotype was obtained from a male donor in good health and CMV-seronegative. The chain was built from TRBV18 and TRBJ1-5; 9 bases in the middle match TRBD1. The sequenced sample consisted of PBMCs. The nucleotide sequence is TGTGCCAGCTCCCCAGGACAGGGGCATCAGCCCCAGCATTTT. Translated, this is CASSPGQGHQPQHF.